This T cell receptor (beta chain) originates from a study of blood T cells in healthy people across ages. At least ten counts were recorded for this clonotype. This CDR3 region has 15 residues. Germline V CDR1 and CDR2: SQVTM, ANQGSEA. Trimming took 7 bases from V and 3 from J; bases not matched to a gene: 15. Using a J-beta primer mix together with a sample-barcoded 5' primer, a second PCR was run for roughly 7 to 12 cycles. One entry per CDR3 protein, called by TCRdb with MiXCR from the 5' RACE reads. Of about 1.6 million distinct CDR3 sequences listed, 30% to 40% were seen once; the top ten hold around 11%.

The sequenced sample consisted of blood. This clonotype was obtained from a woman in her 30s in good health. The chain has TRBV29-1 and TRBJ2-7; 7 bases line up with TRBD1. In DNA form, the CDR3 reads TGCAGCGCAGGAAGTGGTTCGGGACAGAGCTACGAGCAGTACTTC. It encodes CSAGSGSGQSYEQYF.